The 11 T cell receptor beta chains below were found in one sample sequenced in a study of blood T cell repertoires in COVID-19. The method was immunoSEQ multiplex PCR; TCRdb's version includes in-frame clones alone and lacks a portion of them. The data show more than 250,000 clones, with approximately 88% seen just once and 6.4% held by the top ten. The sequenced sample was peripheral blood. These receptors were collected from a young man who had recovered from COVID-19.

This clone has a single count. The gene calls are TRBV18 and TRBJ2-1, with 9 nucleotides matching TRBD2. The CDR3 has 16 amino acids. J gave up 10 bases and V 6 bases, and 16 bases lay outside the gene matches. Germline V CDR1 and CDR2: KGHSH, LQKENI. The CDR3 coding sequence is TGTGCCAGCTCCGAGAGGAATTGGGTAGCGGGGGACGAGCAGTTCTTC. Translation gives CASSERNWVAGDEQFF.

J is TRBJ2-7 and V is TRBV5-1; D might be TRBD2 (7 bases). This CDR3 comprises 16 residues. Germline-derived CDR1 and CDR2 are SGHRS and YFSETQ. The V and J ends lost 6 bases and 3 bases respectively, with 22 bases between them. CDR3 protein: CASIKNPGGGFYEQYF. The CDR3 bases are TGCGCCAGCATCAAGAACCCGGGGGGCGGATTCTACGAGCAGTACTTC.

The J gene is TRBJ1-4, the V gene TRBV14; D unresolved. Trimming left V 1 base short and J 5 bases short, with 8 bases between. Germline V gene lookup returns CDR1 SGHDN and CDR2 FVKESK. This CDR3 region has 14 residues. CDR3 sequence reads: CASSQGTGNEKLFF. As DNA, the CDR3 is TGTGCCAGCAGCCAAGGGACGGGGAATGAAAAACTGTTTTTT.

The V and J genes are TRBV11-2 and TRBJ2-5; D may be TRBD2 (5 bases). The ends were cut back, 2 bases at V and 1 base at J, with 17 bases in the middle. This CDR3 spans 17 amino acids. Germline V CDR1 and CDR2: SGHAT, FQNNGV. CDR3 sequence (DNA): TGTGCCAGCAGCTTATTGGGCGGGCTAAGCCCCCAAGAGACCCAGTACTTC. Translated: CASSLLGGLSPQETQYF.

The chain recombines TRBV7-2 with TRBJ1-6; TRBD1 agrees at 7 bases. Germline assignment: CDR1 SGHTA and CDR2 FQGNSA. The CDR3 consists of 16 residues. V lost 2 bases and J lost 6; bases outside the gene matches: 7. DNA for the CDR3: TGTGCCAGCAGCTTAAATTGGGACAGAAGTAATTCACCCCTCCACTTT. This translates into CASSLNWDRSNSPLHF.

The CDR3 DNA follows: TGCGCCAGCAGCTTCGCAGGGGGGAATGAGCAGTTCTTC. As protein: CASSFAGGNEQFF. The chain combines TRBV5-1 with TRBJ2-1; weak D call: TRBD1 (7 bases). Germline V lookup: CDR1 SGHRS, CDR2 YFSETQ. The CDR3 has 13 residues. V shed 2 bases and J shed 7 bases, with 10 bases lying between them.

This chain joins TRBV5-1 and TRBJ1-1, with 9 bases fitting TRBD1. The CDR3 is 16 residues long. V trimming: 4 bases; J trimming: 1 base; junction bases outside the gene matches: 8. The germline CDR1 and CDR2 sequences are SGHRS and YFSETQ. The CDR3 spells CASSAFRDRANTEAFF. DNA for the CDR3: TGCGCCAGCAGCGCATTCCGGGACAGGGCGAACACTGAAGCTTTCTTT. Using reference TRBV5-1 and TRBJ1-1 for the parts outside the CDR3, the full variable domain is KAGVTQTPRYLIKTRGQQVTLSCSPISGHRSVSWYQQTPGQGLQFLFEYFSETQRNKGNFPGRFSGRQFSNSRSEMNVSTLELGDSALYLCASSAFRDRANTEAFFGQGTRLTVV.

V gene TRBV5-4 combines with J gene TRBJ1-6; 10 nucleotides align to TRBD1. Per germline, CDR1 SGHNT and CDR2 YYREEE (reference sequence). The V segment lost 2 bases and the J segment 9 bases; nucleotides outside the gene matches: 8. The CDR3 is 16 amino acids. Here the CDR3 reads CASSFNPGQGSSPLHF. The DNA for the CDR3 is TGTGCCAGCAGCTTTAACCCGGGACAGGGGAGTTCACCCCTCCACTTT. The full variable domain, its missing parts supplied by reference TRBV5-4 and TRBJ1-6, is ETGVTQSPTHLIKTRGQQVTLRCSSQSGHNTVSWYQQALGQGPQFIFQYYREEENGRGNFPPRFSGLQFPNYSSELNVNALELDDSALYLCASSFNPGQGSSPLHFGNGTRLTVT.

The CDR3 nucleotides read TGTGCCAGCAGCCCGCCAAACAGGGGTCGCACTGAAGCTTTCTTT. It encodes CASSPPNRGRTEAFF. V and J are TRBV7-9 and TRBJ1-1; 7 bases are a match to TRBD1. The CDR3 is 15 amino acids. Trimming cost V 5 bases and J 4 bases; bases outside gene matches: 10. Germline V gene lookup returns CDR1 SEHNR and CDR2 FQNEAQ (reference sequence).

The rearrangement joins TRBV19 to TRBJ1-1, with a possible D match to TRBD1 (6 bases). V lost 4 bases and J lost 6, with 12 bases in between. This CDR3 is 13 amino acids long. The germline gives CDR1 LNHDA, CDR2 SQIVND (reference sequence). The CDR3 reads CASSRGGIPEAFF. CDR3 nucleotides: TGTGCCAGTAGTAGAGGGGGTATCCCTGAAGCTTTCTTT. Full variable domain (rest looked up from reference TRBV19 and TRBJ1-1): DGGITQSPKYLFRKEGQNVTLSCEQNLNHDAMYWYRQDPGQGLRLIYYSQIVNDFQKGDIAEGYSVSREKKESFPLTVTSAQKNPTAFYLCASSRGGIPEAFFGQGTRLTVV.

The gene calls are TRBV4-1 and TRBJ1-1; 11 bases match TRBD1. The trim removed 4 bases at V and 0 bases at J, leaving 4 bases unmatched. CDR1 is MGHRA and CDR2 is YSYEKL in the germline V gene. This CDR3 has 16 amino acids. The CDR3 here is CASSPGQGALNTEAFF. CDR3 sequence (DNA): TGCGCCAGCAGCCCAGGACAGGGGGCCTTGAACACTGAAGCTTTCTTT.